The TCR beta chain under discussion was sequenced for a study of blood T cells in healthy people across ages. Study-wide background: Roughly one uniquely barcoded beta molecule per two T cells was captured.

Per germline, CDR1 SQVTM and CDR2 ANQGSEA. This CDR3 region has 13 residues. At least 6 million PBMCs were isolated per sample. With a J-beta primer mix and a sample-barcoded 5' primer, a second PCR ran about 7 to 12 cycles. Every sample produced at least 3 million CDR3-containing paired-end reads. Each CDR3 protein is one row after TCRdb ran MiXCR on the 5' RACE reads. The sample includes over a million distinct CDR3 sequences, 45% to 70% of them seen just once. Findings and limits, study-wide: Lack of knowledge of donor CMV status possibly confounded expanded clonotype changes.

In the case of this clonotype: What it binds is unknown. A read error may produce the germline difference seen at one junction end.

Sequencing was performed on blood. J is TRBJ2-7 and V is TRBV29-1; TRBD1 might be the D (5 bases). The TCR originated in a man aged 18 to 30 in good health. CDR3 in amino acids: CSFEPWAGNEQYF. CDR3 DNA sequence: TGCAGCTTTGAACCATGGGCAGGGAACGAGCAGTACTTC.